These T cell receptor beta chains were read from a single sample in a study of early T cells in non-severe SARS-CoV-2 infection. Each CDR3 protein is one row after TCRdb ran MiXCR on the 5' RACE reads. Among about 26,000 distinct CDR3 sequences, around 4.5% were seen once, and the ten largest hold about 10%. Source material: whole blood. These receptors came from an adult who was a healthcare worker with PCR-confirmed SARS-CoV-2 infection or an uninfected control (not recorded which). CDR3s include the opening cysteine and the closing phenylalanine or tryptophan. Fields, in order: D gene, V gene, J gene, clone size, CDR3 DNA, CDR3 protein. D genes are given only for firm matches. The size of a clone is reported for some rows only, either as once, few or many, or as a class for expanded clones.

-,TRBV7-8,TRBJ2-1,many,TGTGCCAGCAGCCTCTACCCTTCTAGCGCCTCCTACAATGAGCAGTTCTTC,CASSLYPSSASYNEQFF
-,TRBV21-1,TRBJ2-1,many,TGTGCCAGCGTGGGACTAGCGGGATACAATGAGCAGTTCTTC,CASVGLAGYNEQFF
TRBD1,TRBV7-2,TRBJ2-3,many,TGTGCCAGCAGCTCCCTGACAGGGGGCGGCACAGATACGCAGTATTTT,CASSSLTGGGTDTQYF
TRBD1,TRBV5-4,TRBJ1-3,many,TGTGCCAGCAGCTCGGAACAGGGGGCAAATGGAAACACCATATATTTT,CASSSEQGANGNTIYF
-,TRBV3-1,TRBJ2-1,many,TGTGCCAGCAGCGATCGGACTAAAAACAATGAGCAGTTCTTC,CASSDRTKNNEQFF
TRBD2,TRBV7-8,TRBJ2-1,many,TGTGCCAGCAGCTTAGCGGGACTAGAGCAGTTCTTC,CASSLAGLEQFF
TRBD1,TRBV4-3,TRBJ1-2,many,TGCGCCAGCAGCCAAGAGGTAGGGGGCATCGGCTACACCTTC,CASSQEVGGIGYTF
-,TRBV19,TRBJ2-1,many,TGTGCCAGTAGTATAGAACGACCCCAACGGCCCTACAATGAGCAGTTCTTC,CASSIERPQRPYNEQFF
TRBD1,TRBV12-3/TRBV12-4,TRBJ1-3,many,TGTGCCAGCAGTTTGCGTCCAGGGGGTTATACTGGAAACACCATATATTTT,CASSLRPGGYTGNTIYF
-,TRBV29-1,TRBJ2-7,few,TGCAGCGTTACAGGGACCCTATTCTACGAGCAGTACTTC,CSVTGTLFYEQYF
-,TRBV5-1,TRBJ1-1,many,TGCGCCAGCAGCGAAGGACAGAACACTGAAGCTTTCTTT,CASSEGQNTEAFF
TRBD1,TRBV12-3/TRBV12-4,TRBJ2-1,many,TGTGCCAGCAGCACGGACAGGGGGAGTGTAAATGAGCAGTTCTTC,CASSTDRGSVNEQFF
-,TRBV4-3,TRBJ1-6,many,TGCGCCAGCAGCGGAGCGGCCCTGAGCTCCTATAATTCACCCCTCCACTTT,CASSGAALSSYNSPLHF
-,TRBV5-1,TRBJ2-1,many,TGCGCCAGCAGCCCAGGAACAGGGAGTCGAGACAATGAGCAGTTCTTC,CASSPGTGSRDNEQFF
TRBD2,TRBV20-1,TRBJ2-5,many,TGCAGTGCCCGACTAGCGGGATTGGAGACCCAGTACTTC,CSARLAGLETQYF
TRBD1,TRBV12-3/TRBV12-4,TRBJ1-6,many,TGTGCCAGCAGCCAATTGGACAGGGGGTATAATTCACCCCTCCACTTT,CASSQLDRGYNSPLHF
-,TRBV4-2,TRBJ2-1,few,TGTGCCAGCAGCCAAGCCCTACTCAGGGACGTAGGGAATGAGCAGTTCTTC,CASSQALLRDVGNEQFF
-,TRBV5-6,TRBJ2-1,-,TGTGCCAGCAGCCTCACAGACAATGAGCAGTTCTTC,CASSLTDNEQFF
-,TRBV7-6,TRBJ2-3,many,TGTGCCAGCAGCTTAGAGGTTAGCGGACTCACAGATACGCAGTATTTT,CASSLEVSGLTDTQYF
TRBD2,TRBV28,TRBJ2-2,few,TGTGCCAGCAGCGAACTACAGGGCTCTCTGGCTAGCGGGAGCCTTTTAGCGAACACCGGGGAGCTGTTTTTT,CASSELQGSLASGSLLANTGELFF
TRBD1,TRBV7-2,TRBJ2-1,many,TGTGCCAGCAGCCAAAGACAGGGGGACGCCTACAATGAGCAGTTCTTC,CASSQRQGDAYNEQFF
TRBD2,TRBV18,TRBJ2-1,many,TGTGCCAGCTCCCGGGACTACTCCCTGAATGAGCAGTTCTTC,CASSRDYSLNEQFF
-,TRBV7-9,TRBJ2-1,many,TGTGCCAGCAGCCAGAGACTAGGGTCCTACAATGAGCAGTTCTTC,CASSQRLGSYNEQFF
-,TRBV6-2/TRBV6-3,TRBJ2-1,many,TGTGCCAGCAGTTACACCGGAAATGAGCAGTTCTTC,CASSYTGNEQFF
-,TRBV10-3,TRBJ2-1,many,TGTGCCATCAGTGACCTACAGGCGACGCGGTCCTACAATGAGCAGTTCTTC,CAISDLQATRSYNEQFF
-,TRBV19,TRBJ1-5,-,TGTGCCAGTAGTAGCCAGGCGGCGGGAGGTCAGCCCCAGCATTTT,CASSSQAAGGQPQHF
-,TRBV7-9,TRBJ2-1,-,TGTGCCAGCTCCACAGTGGGAGCCCGGTACAATGAGCAGTTCTTC,CASSTVGARYNEQFF
-,TRBV2,TRBJ2-2,many,TGTGCCAGCAGGGACAAGGCGAACACCGGGGAGCTGTTTTTT,CASRDKANTGELFF
TRBD1,TRBV6-2/TRBV6-3,TRBJ1-2,-,TGTGCCAGCAGTTACTACAGGGGATTTGGCTACACCTTC,CASSYYRGFGYTF
TRBD2,TRBV20-1,TRBJ2-7,many,TGCAGTGCTAGCCGGCGACTAGCGGGAGGGTCCTACGAGCAGTACTTC,CSASRRLAGGSYEQYF
-,TRBV24-1,TRBJ2-2,many,TGTGCCACCAGTGACTCCGGGCCTCTGACCGGGGAGCTGTTTTTT,CATSDSGPLTGELFF
-,TRBV21-1,TRBJ2-1,medium-sized,TGTGCCAGCAGCAAAGTCAGGGACAGGTACAATGAGCAGTTCTTC,CASSKVRDRYNEQFF
-,TRBV6-6,TRBJ1-3,many,TGTGCCAGCGGCCAGGAACGCTCTGGAAACACCATATATTTT,CASGQERSGNTIYF
TRBD1,TRBV4-3,TRBJ1-4,many,TGCGCCAGCAGCCCGAGCTACCCCAGGGGGCTGGCTAATGAAAAACTGTTTTTT,CASSPSYPRGLANEKLFF
-,TRBV4-3,TRBJ2-6,few,TGCGCCAGCAGCCAAGATCTGACAGTCGGCGTCCTGACTTTC,CASSQDLTVGVLTF
-,TRBV20-1,TRBJ2-1,many,TGCAGTGCTAGAGATTTCGGGAGCGGCAATGAGCAGTTCTTC,CSARDFGSGNEQFF
-,TRBV20-1,TRBJ1-1,many,TGCAGTGCTACGCCTCCAGATTGGAGAACTGAAGCTTTCTTT,CSATPPDWRTEAFF
-,TRBV7-9,TRBJ1-1,many,TGTGCCAGCAGCTTACGGGGTTTATCGAACACTGAAGCTTTCTTT,CASSLRGLSNTEAFF
TRBD1,TRBV4-3,TRBJ2-2,many,TGCGCCAGCAGCCAAGATAACAGGGGGTTCACCGGGGAGCTGCTTTTT,CASSQDNRGFTGELLF
TRBD2,TRBV18,TRBJ2-1,many,TGTGCCAGCTCACCACCGGCTAGCGGCTACAATGAGCAGTTCTTC,CASSPPASGYNEQFF
-,TRBV20-1,TRBJ1-5,many,TGCAGTGCCTCATCCACAGGGTTGAGCAATCAGCCCCAGCATTTT,CSASSTGLSNQPQHF
TRBD1,TRBV29-1,TRBJ1-2,few,TGCAGCGTTTTTAACAGGGGTTTGGACTATGGCTACACCTTC,CSVFNRGLDYGYTF
TRBD1,TRBV30,TRBJ1-3,many,TGTGCCTGGAGTACTACCGGGACAGCGAGGAGCTCTGGAAACACCATATATTTT,CAWSTTGTARSSGNTIYF
-,TRBV13,TRBJ2-3,many,TGTGCCAGCAGCCGATTAATCTCGTTGCCAGGGGATTTCACAGATACGCAGTATTTT,CASSRLISLPGDFTDTQYF
TRBD1,TRBV12-3/TRBV12-4,TRBJ1-2,many,TGTGCCAGCAGCGACAGGGTCTTGGGCTATGGCTACACCTTC,CASSDRVLGYGYTF
TRBD2,TRBV6-1,TRBJ2-1,-,TGTGCCAGCAGCTTACTAGCGGGACCACAAGAACATTTCTTC,CASSLLAGPQEHFF
TRBD1,TRBV28,TRBJ1-6,many,TGTGCCAGCAGTTTATCGACAGGGTTGACATCACCCCTCCACTTT,CASSLSTGLTSPLHF
-,TRBV2,TRBJ2-3,many,TGTGCCAGCAGTGTGGCGGGACTAACCCACGTCAGGGGTACGCAGTATTTT,CASSVAGLTHVRGTQYF
TRBD2,TRBV24-1,TRBJ2-1,many,TGTGCCACCAGTGATGCCCTCTTCGCGGGAGGGCCCGACCATGAGCAGTTCTTC,CATSDALFAGGPDHEQFF
TRBD1,TRBV12-3/TRBV12-4,TRBJ2-1,few,TGTGCCAGCAGCCACACAGGGGACACCTACAATGAGCAGTTCTTC,CASSHTGDTYNEQFF
-,TRBV6-2/TRBV6-3,TRBJ2-1,many,TGTGCCAGCATTCAAGCGGGGACATACAATGAGCAGTTCTTC,CASIQAGTYNEQFF
TRBD1,TRBV4-3,TRBJ2-1,-,TGCGCCAGCAGCCACAGACAGGGGGGTGAGCAGTTCTTC,CASSHRQGGEQFF
TRBD1,TRBV28,TRBJ1-2,-,TGTGCCAGCAGACCCCCTCAGGGGGCGAATGGCTACACCTTC,CASRPPQGANGYTF
-,TRBV7-2,TRBJ2-1,few,TGTGCCAGCAGGGAACGACTTGTAGACCCCCTCACAATGATGCAGTTCTTC,CASRERLVDPLTMMQFF
-,TRBV6-2/TRBV6-3,TRBJ2-1,-,TGTGCCAGCAGTTTCCGGGACATCTCTTACAATGAGCAGTTCTTC,CASSFRDISYNEQFF
-,TRBV7-3,TRBJ2-1,many,TGTGCCAGCAGCAGTGGGACTTTCAATGAGCAGTTCTTC,CASSSGTFNEQFF
-,TRBV12-3/TRBV12-4,TRBJ2-1,many,TGTGCCAGCAGTTTAGGGGTGAAGAGCTCCTACAATGAGCAGTTCTTC,CASSLGVKSSYNEQFF